This T cell receptor (beta chain) was identified in a study of T-cell memory formation after mild COVID-19. From germline, CDR1 is SGHTA and CDR2 FQGNSA. V lost 0 bases and J lost 5, with 7 bases in between. This CDR3 is built from 14 residues. The authors produced TCR alpha and TCR beta cDNA libraries with sample barcodes and UMIs by 5'RACE using constant-segment primers. A single record per CDR3 protein comes from TCRdb applying MiXCR to the 5' RACE reads. The table lists about 290,000 distinct CDR3 sequences, around 15% of them singletons. Notes on this clonotype: Its antigen is not identified.

Findings and limits, study-wide: CD4+ clones that contracted lay mainly in CM and EM; CD8+ ones lay in EMRA.

This receptor was taken from a man aged 18 to 35 who had mild COVID-19 (a few samples of this study predate the infection). Cell type and time point are not known. The genes are TRBV7-2 and TRBJ1-4; D ambiguous. The sequenced sample was PBMCs or a T cell subset sorted from them (not recorded which). The CDR3 loop reads CASSLAGSNEKLFF. CDR3 in DNA: TGTGCCAGCAGCTTAGCGGGCAGCAATGAAAAACTGTTTTTT.